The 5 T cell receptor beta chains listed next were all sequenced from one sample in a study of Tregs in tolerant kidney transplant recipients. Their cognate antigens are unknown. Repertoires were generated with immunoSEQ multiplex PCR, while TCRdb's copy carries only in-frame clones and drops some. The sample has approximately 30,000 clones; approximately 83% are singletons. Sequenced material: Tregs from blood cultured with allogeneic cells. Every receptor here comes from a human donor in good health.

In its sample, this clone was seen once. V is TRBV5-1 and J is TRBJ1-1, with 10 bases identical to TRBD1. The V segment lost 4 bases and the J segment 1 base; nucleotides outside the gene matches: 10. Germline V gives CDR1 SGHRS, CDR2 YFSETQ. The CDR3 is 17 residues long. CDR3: CASSRVGTGAWNTEAFF. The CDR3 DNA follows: TGCGCCAGCAGCCGGGTCGGGACAGGGGCCTGGAACACTGAAGCTTTCTTT.

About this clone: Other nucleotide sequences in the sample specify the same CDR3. CDR3 sequence (DNA): TGCGCCAGCAGCGGGCCCAGGGGAGATACGCAGTATTTT. Translation gives CASSGPRGDTQYF. The chain uses TRBV5-1 and TRBJ2-3; tentatively, D is TRBD1 (6 bases). V was trimmed by 4 bases and J by 5 bases, leaving 11 bases between them. The length of the CDR3 is 13 residues. Per the germline V gene, CDR1 is SGHRS and CDR2 is YFSETQ.

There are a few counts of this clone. The CDR3 sequence is CASSLRQVQETQYF. The CDR3 DNA reads as TGTGCCAGCAGCTTGAGACAGGTCCAAGAGACCCAGTACTTC. The gene calls are TRBV11-3 and TRBJ2-5; D possibly corresponds to TRBD1 (6 bases). The CDR3 sequence is 14 residues long. Germline CDR1 and CDR2: SGHNT and YENEEA. Trimming stripped 3 bases from V and 1 base from J, with 9 bases between. Full variable domain (rest looked up from reference TRBV11-3 and TRBJ2-5): EAGVVQSPRYKIIEKKQPVAFWCNPISGHNTLYWYLQNLGQGPELLIRYENEEAVDDSQLPKDRFSAERLKGVDSTLKIQPAELGDSAVYLCASSLRQVQETQYFGPGTRLLVL.

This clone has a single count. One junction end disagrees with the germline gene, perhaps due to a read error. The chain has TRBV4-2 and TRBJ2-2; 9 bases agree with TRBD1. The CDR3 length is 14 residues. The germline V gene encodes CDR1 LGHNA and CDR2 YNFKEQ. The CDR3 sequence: CASSKDRGSGELFF. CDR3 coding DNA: TGTGCCAGCAGCAAAGACAGGGGGTCCGGGGAGCTGTTTTTT.

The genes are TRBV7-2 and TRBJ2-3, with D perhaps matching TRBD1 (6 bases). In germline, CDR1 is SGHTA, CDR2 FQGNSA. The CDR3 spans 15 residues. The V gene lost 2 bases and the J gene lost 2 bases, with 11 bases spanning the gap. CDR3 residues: CASSLSRGNTDTQYF. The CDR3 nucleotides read TGTGCCAGCAGCTTATCCAGGGGCAACACAGATACGCAGTATTTT.